This TCR beta chain comes out of a study of cytotoxic CD8 clonotypes in ibrutinib-treated CLL. The V gene lost 1 base and the J gene lost 7 bases, with 11 bases spanning the gap. Germline CDR1 is SGHTA and CDR2 is FQGNSA. CDR3 length: 15 residues. TCRdb's table, derived via immunoSEQ multiplex PCR, lists solely in-frame clones and lacks some. The profile shows about 29,000 clones, 75% to 80% of them singletons. V is TRBV7-2 and J is TRBJ1-6, with D possibly TRBD1 on 5 matching bases. The TCR sequence derives from a human donor with chronic lymphocytic leukemia. The sample in question was PBMCs, obtained after 36 months of ibrutinib treatment. The CDR3 DNA reads TGTGCCAGCAGCTTAGGGGACCGGCTAAATTCACCCCTCCACTTT. Translating it yields CASSLGDRLNSPLHF.